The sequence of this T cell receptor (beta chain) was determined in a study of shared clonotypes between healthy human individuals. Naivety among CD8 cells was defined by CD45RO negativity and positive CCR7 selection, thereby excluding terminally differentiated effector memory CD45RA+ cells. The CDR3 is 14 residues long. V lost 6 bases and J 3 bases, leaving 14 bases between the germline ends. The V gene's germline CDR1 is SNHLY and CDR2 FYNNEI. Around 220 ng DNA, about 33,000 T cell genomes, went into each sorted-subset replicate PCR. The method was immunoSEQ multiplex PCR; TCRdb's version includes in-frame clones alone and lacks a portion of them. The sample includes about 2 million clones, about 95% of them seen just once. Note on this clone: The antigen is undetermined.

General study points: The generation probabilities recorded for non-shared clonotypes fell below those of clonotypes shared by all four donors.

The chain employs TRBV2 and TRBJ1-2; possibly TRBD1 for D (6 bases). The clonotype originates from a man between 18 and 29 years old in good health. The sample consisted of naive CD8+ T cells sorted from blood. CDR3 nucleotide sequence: TGTGCCAGCAGCGTAATGACAGGCGACTATGGCTACACCTTC. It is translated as CASSVMTGDYGYTF.